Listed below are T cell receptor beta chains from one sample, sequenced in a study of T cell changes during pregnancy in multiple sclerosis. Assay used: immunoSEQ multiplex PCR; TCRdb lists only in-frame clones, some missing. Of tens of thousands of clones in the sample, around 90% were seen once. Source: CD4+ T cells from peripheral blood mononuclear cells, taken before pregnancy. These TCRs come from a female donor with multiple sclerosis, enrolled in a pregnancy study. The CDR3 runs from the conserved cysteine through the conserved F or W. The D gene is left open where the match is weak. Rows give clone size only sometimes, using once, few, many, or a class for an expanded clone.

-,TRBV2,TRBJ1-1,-,TGTGCCAGCCAAGCCAAGACCGGGCGGGGCACTGAAGCTTTCTTT,CASQAKTGRGTEAFF
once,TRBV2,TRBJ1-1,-,TGTGCCAGCAGTGAAGTAGACTTCGGAGACACTGAAGCTTTCTTT,CASSEVDFGDTEAFF
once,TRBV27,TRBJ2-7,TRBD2,TGTGCCAGCAGTTCGACTAGCGGGAGGAGAGAGCAGTACTTC,CASSSTSGRREQYF
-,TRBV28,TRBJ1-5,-,TGTGCCAGCAGTTTAGGGGGGGGTAGCAATCAGCCCCAGCATTTT,CASSLGGGSNQPQHF
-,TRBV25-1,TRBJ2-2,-,TGTGCCAGCCGAGAGGTTGGGGAGCTGTTTTTT,CASREVGELFF
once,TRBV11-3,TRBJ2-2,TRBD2,TGTGCCAGCAGCTCGGGGACTAGCAGGAACACCGGGGAGCTGTTTTTT,CASSSGTSRNTGELFF
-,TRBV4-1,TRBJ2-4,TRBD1,TGCGCCAGCAGCCAAGCGCATGACAGGGGGCGAAGCATTCAGTACTTC,CASSQAHDRGRSIQYF
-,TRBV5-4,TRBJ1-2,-,TGTGCCAGCAGCTTTGCCGGAGCTAACTATGGCTACACCTTC,CASSFAGANYGYTF
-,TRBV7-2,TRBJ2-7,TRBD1,TGTGCCAGCAGCTTAGACTACAGGGGTCACGAGCAGTACTTC,CASSLDYRGHEQYF
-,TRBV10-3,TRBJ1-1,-,TGTGCCATCAGTAGATTGACAGGAGCGAACACTGAAGCTTTCTTT,CAISRLTGANTEAFF
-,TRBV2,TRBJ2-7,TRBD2,TGTGCCAGCTACATGGGACTAGCGGGTGTAGAGCAGTACTTC,CASYMGLAGVEQYF
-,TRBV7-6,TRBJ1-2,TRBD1,TGTGCCAGCAGCCCCCGGGACAGCTATTTACGTTATTCTGGCTACACCTTC,CASSPRDSYLRYSGYTF
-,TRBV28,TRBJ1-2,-,TGTGCCAGCAGTTTAGGCGGGGCAGGTAGCTATGGCTACACCTTC,CASSLGGAGSYGYTF
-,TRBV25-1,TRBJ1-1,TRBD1,TGTGCCAGCAGTTCTAGGGGGCTCACTGAAGCTTTCTTT,CASSSRGLTEAFF
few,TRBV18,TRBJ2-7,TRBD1,TGTGCCAGCTCACGCGGACAGGGCCAAACCTACGAGCAGTACTTC,CASSRGQGQTYEQYF
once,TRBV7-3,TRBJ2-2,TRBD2,TGTGCCAGCAGCTTAACAACTAGCGCCGGGGAGCTGTTTTTT,CASSLTTSAGELFF
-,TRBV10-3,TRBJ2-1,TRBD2,TGTGCCATCAGCGAGCGAGCGGGAGGGGATGAGCAGTTCTTC,CAISERAGGDEQFF
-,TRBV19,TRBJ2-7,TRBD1,TGTGCCAGTAGCCGGGGACAGGGACCCTACGAGCAGTACTTC,CASSRGQGPYEQYF
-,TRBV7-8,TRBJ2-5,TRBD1,TGTGCCAGCAGCTTTGAGACAGGGGGCTGGGAGACCCAGTACTTC,CASSFETGGWETQYF
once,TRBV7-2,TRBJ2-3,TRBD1,TGTGCCAGCAGCCTGGCTTCGGGACAGGGCACAGATACGCAGTATTTT,CASSLASGQGTDTQYF
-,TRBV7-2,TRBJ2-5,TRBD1,TGTGCCAGCAGCCGAGACAGGGTTCAAGAGACCCAGTACTTC,CASSRDRVQETQYF
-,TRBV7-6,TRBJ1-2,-,TGTGCCAGCAGCTTAGGAACGTCGGTCTATGGCTACACCTTC,CASSLGTSVYGYTF
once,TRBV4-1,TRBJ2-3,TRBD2,TGCGCCAGCAGCCAAGATAGGGAACTAGCGATGGGCACAGATACGCAGTATTTT,CASSQDRELAMGTDTQYF
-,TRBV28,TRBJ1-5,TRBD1,TGTGCCAGCAGTTTGACAGGGGGTAATCAGCCCCAGCATTTT,CASSLTGGNQPQHF
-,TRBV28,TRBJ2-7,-,TGTGCCAGCAGTTCCCCAAGCTCGGGATACTTC,CASSSPSSGYF
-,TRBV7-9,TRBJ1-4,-,TGTGCCAGCAGCTTACGGGGGGCTAATGAAAAACTGTTTTTT,CASSLRGANEKLFF
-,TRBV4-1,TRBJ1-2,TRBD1,TGCGCCAGCAGCCAATCGTCTGGACAGGGGAATGGCTACACCTTC,CASSQSSGQGNGYTF
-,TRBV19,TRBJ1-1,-,TGTGCCAGTAGGAGGGTGCTGAACACTGAAGCTTTCTTT,CASRRVLNTEAFF
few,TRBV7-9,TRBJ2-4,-,TGTGCCAGCAGCCAACCCCTTAGCGCGAGAGCCAAAAACATTCAGTACTTC,CASSQPLSARAKNIQYF
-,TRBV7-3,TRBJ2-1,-,TGTGCCAGCAGCGCTTCCGGCGGAGATGAGCAGTTCTTC,CASSASGGDEQFF
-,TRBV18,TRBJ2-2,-,TGTGCCAGCTCACCGCCGACCCGGGACACCGGGGAGCTGTTTTTT,CASSPPTRDTGELFF
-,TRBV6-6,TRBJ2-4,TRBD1,TGTGCCAGCAGTTACTCTCACGGGACAGGGTCGAACTTC,CASSYSHGTGSNF
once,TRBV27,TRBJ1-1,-,TGTGCCAACACGATGGAGGGAGGGCCCCGAGCTTTCTTT,CANTMEGGPRAFF
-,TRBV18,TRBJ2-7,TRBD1,TGTGCCAGCTCACTCCTCCCACTACAGGGGTTCGCCTACGAGCAGTACTTC,CASSLLPLQGFAYEQYF
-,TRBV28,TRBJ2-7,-,TGTGCCAGCAGTTATGGAGGGACCATCCTTCGAAACGAGCAGTACTTC,CASSYGGTILRNEQYF
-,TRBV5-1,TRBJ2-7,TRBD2,TGCGCCAGCAGCGGGGTACTAGCGGGAGTAACCTACGAGCAGTACTTC,CASSGVLAGVTYEQYF
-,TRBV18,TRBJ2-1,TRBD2,TGTGCCAGCTCAGGACTAGCGGCGAGGAATGAGCAGTTCTTC,CASSGLAARNEQFF
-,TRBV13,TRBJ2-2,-,TGTGCCAGCAGCTTAGTCCAGCGGCGGCTAGCGCCAACCGGGGAGCTGTTTTTT,CASSLVQRRLAPTGELFF
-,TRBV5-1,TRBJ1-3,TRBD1,TGCGCCAGCAGCTCTGGGACAGGGGGCCCCTCTGGAAACACCATATATTTT,CASSSGTGGPSGNTIYF
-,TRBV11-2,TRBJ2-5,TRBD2,TGTGCCAGCAGCTTAGAGCGCGGGAGTACCGAGACCCAGTACTTC,CASSLERGSTETQYF
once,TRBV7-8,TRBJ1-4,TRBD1,TGTGCCAGCAGCCCGGACAGGGGGCGGGGGAAACTGTTTTTT,CASSPDRGRGKLFF
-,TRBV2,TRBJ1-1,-,TGTGCCAGCAGTGAAGCCCACAAACAGGGAAAGATAGCTTTCTTT,CASSEAHKQGKIAFF
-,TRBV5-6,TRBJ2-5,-,TGTGCCAGCAGCTTGGGCGATATTTGGGGCGGTCGGGAGACCCAGTACTTC,CASSLGDIWGGRETQYF
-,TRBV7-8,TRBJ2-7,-,TGTGCCAGCAGCGCTACCAGGGCTACCTACGAGCAGTACTTC,CASSATRATYEQYF
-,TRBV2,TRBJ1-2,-,TGTGCCAGCAGTAACCCCGGGACTGATTATGGCTACACCTTC,CASSNPGTDYGYTF
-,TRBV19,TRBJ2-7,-,TGTGCCAGTAGTATGCTGGAGGGGTACGAGCAGTACTTC,CASSMLEGYEQYF
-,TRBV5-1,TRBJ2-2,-,TGCGCCAGCAGCTTGTTCGGGGAATCCGGGGAGCTGTTTTTT,CASSLFGESGELFF
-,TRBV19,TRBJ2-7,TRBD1,TGTGCCTCAGGGACAGGGCAACGCGAGCAGTACTTC,CASGTGQREQYF
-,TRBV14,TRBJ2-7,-,TGTGCCAGCAGCTCACAGGGTTACGAGCAGTACTTC,CASSSQGYEQYF
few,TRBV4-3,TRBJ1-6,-,TGCGCCAGCAGCCACGATTCGAGACGGGACACACCAAATTCACCCCTCCACTTT,CASSHDSRRDTPNSPLHF
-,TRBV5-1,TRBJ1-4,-,TGCGCCAGCAGCTTGGTGACGGGGGGGAGCGAAAAACTGTTTTTT,CASSLVTGGSEKLFF
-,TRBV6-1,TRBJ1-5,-,TGTGCCAGCACCGGTGGGGGGAATAGCAATCAGCCCCAGCATTTT,CASTGGGNSNQPQHF
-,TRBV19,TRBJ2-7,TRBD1,TGTGCCAGTAAGGGACAGGGGAACCACTCCCCCTACGAGCAGTACTTC,CASKGQGNHSPYEQYF